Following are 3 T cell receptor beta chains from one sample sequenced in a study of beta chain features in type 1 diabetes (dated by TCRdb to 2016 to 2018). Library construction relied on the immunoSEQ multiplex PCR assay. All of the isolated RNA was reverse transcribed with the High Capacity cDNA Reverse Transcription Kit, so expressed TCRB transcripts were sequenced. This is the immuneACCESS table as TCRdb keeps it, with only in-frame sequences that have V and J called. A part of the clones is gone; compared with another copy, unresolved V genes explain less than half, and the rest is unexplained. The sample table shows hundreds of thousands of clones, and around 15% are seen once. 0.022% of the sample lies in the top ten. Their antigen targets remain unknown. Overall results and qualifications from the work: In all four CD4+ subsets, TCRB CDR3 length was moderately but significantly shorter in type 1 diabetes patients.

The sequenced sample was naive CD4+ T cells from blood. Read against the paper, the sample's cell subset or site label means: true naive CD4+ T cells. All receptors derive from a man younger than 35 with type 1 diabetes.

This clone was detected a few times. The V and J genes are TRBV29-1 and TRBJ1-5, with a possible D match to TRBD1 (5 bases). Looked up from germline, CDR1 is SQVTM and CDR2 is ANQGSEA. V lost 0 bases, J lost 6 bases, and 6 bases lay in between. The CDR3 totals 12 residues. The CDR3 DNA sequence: TGCAGCGTTGAAGACCAGGGTCAGCCCCAGCATTTT. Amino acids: CSVEDQGQPQHF.

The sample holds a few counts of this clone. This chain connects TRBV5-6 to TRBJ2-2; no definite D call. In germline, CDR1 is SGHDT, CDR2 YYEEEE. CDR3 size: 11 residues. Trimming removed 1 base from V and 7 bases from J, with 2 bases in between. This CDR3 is CASSLFGELFF. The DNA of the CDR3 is TGTGCCAGCAGCTTGTTCGGGGAGCTGTTTTTT. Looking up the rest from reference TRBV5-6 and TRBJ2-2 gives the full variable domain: DAGVTQSPTHLIKTRGQQVTLRCSPKSGHDTVSWYQQALGQGPQFIFQYYEEEERQRGNFPDRFSGHQFPNYSSELNVNALLLGDSALYLCASSLFGELFFGEGSRLTVL.

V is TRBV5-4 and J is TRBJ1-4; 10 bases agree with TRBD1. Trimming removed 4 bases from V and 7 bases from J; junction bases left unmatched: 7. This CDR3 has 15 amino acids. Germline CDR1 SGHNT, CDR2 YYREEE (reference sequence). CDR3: CASSPDRGSTEKLFF. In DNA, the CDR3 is TGTGCCAGCAGCCCGGACAGGGGGTCTACTGAAAAACTGTTTTTT.